The rows below give T cell receptor beta chains drawn from one sample of a study of OX40 agonist ivuxolimab in advanced cancers. The table came from immunoSEQ multiplex PCR; TCRdb's copy has only in-frame clones and leaves some out. The table records around 10,000 clones, approximately 79% of them present only once. This material consisted of CD4+ or CD8+ T cells sorted from blood, taken in a trial of the OX40 agonist ivuxolimab. These receptors came from an adult with an advanced solid tumor such as melanoma, head and neck, liver or kidney cancer. The CDR3 runs from the conserved cysteine through the conserved F or W. The order of the fields is clone size, J gene, D gene, V gene, CDR3 DNA, CDR3 protein. A D gene is named only where the DNA matches it firmly. Part of the rows lack a size; the others show once, few, many or a class for expanded clones.

clone_size: once
j_call: TRBJ2-3
d_call: NA
v_call: TRBV5-4
cdr3_nt: TGTGCCAGCAGCTCCGGGTCAGGCCCAGATACGCAGTATTTT
cdr3_aa: CASSSGSGPDTQYF

clone_size: NA
j_call: TRBJ2-3
d_call: TRBD1
v_call: TRBV11-2
cdr3_nt: TGTGCCAGCAGCTCCGGACAGGCGGAAGATACGCAGTATTTT
cdr3_aa: CASSSGQAEDTQYF

clone_size: NA
j_call: TRBJ2-7
d_call: TRBD1
v_call: TRBV28
cdr3_nt: TGTGCCAGCAGTTTATATGGGACAGGGTTCTTAGAGCAGTACTTC
cdr3_aa: CASSLYGTGFLEQYF

clone_size: NA
j_call: TRBJ1-1
d_call: NA
v_call: TRBV28
cdr3_nt: TGTGCCAGCAGTAAGCTGACAGGGAACACTGAAGCTTTCTTT
cdr3_aa: CASSKLTGNTEAFF

clone_size: NA
j_call: TRBJ1-1
d_call: NA
v_call: TRBV6-5
cdr3_nt: TGTGCCAGCAGTTACTCAACCCCAAACACTGAAGCTTTCTTT
cdr3_aa: CASSYSTPNTEAFF

clone_size: NA
j_call: TRBJ1-1
d_call: TRBD1
v_call: TRBV2
cdr3_nt: TGTGCCAGCAGGAAGACAGGGGGTAGAACTGAAGCTTTCTTT
cdr3_aa: CASRKTGGRTEAFF

clone_size: NA
j_call: TRBJ2-7
d_call: TRBD1
v_call: TRBV7-9
cdr3_nt: TGTGCCAGCACCATCAGGGACAGTAACTCCTACGAGCAGTACTTC
cdr3_aa: CASTIRDSNSYEQYF

clone_size: NA
j_call: TRBJ2-7
d_call: NA
v_call: TRBV27
cdr3_nt: TGTGCCAGCAGTTTAGGACACTCCTACGAGCAGTACTTC
cdr3_aa: CASSLGHSYEQYF

clone_size: NA
j_call: TRBJ2-2
d_call: NA
v_call: TRBV29-1
cdr3_nt: TGCAGCGTTGAGGGAGGAAACACCGGGGAGCTGTTTTTT
cdr3_aa: CSVEGGNTGELFF

clone_size: NA
j_call: TRBJ2-7
d_call: TRBD1
v_call: TRBV4-1
cdr3_nt: TGCGCCAGCAGCCAAGACTCGGGACAGACCTACGAGCAGTACTTC
cdr3_aa: CASSQDSGQTYEQYF

clone_size: NA
j_call: TRBJ2-7
d_call: NA
v_call: TRBV7-2
cdr3_nt: TGTGCCAGCAGCTTAAGGGACTCCTCCTACGAGCAGTACTTC
cdr3_aa: CASSLRDSSYEQYF

clone_size: NA
j_call: TRBJ2-7
d_call: NA
v_call: TRBV7-6
cdr3_nt: TGTGCCAGCAGCTTAGCGCCCGGACCCCACTACGAGCAGTACTTC
cdr3_aa: CASSLAPGPHYEQYF

clone_size: NA
j_call: TRBJ2-5
d_call: NA
v_call: TRBV11-2
cdr3_nt: TGTGCCAGCAGCCCTTGGGACAAGGAAGAGACCCAGTACTTC
cdr3_aa: CASSPWDKEETQYF

clone_size: NA
j_call: TRBJ2-7
d_call: NA
v_call: TRBV18
cdr3_nt: TGTGCCAGCTCACCACCGGAAACCTACGAGCAGTACTTC
cdr3_aa: CASSPPETYEQYF

clone_size: NA
j_call: TRBJ2-7
d_call: NA
v_call: TRBV9
cdr3_nt: TGTGCCAGCAGCCCCCCTACCCCGGGTGAGCAGTACTTC
cdr3_aa: CASSPPTPGEQYF

clone_size: NA
j_call: TRBJ2-1
d_call: TRBD2
v_call: TRBV7-9
cdr3_nt: TGTGCCAGCAGGTCCGGGACTAGCGGGAGCCAGTCCTACAATGAGCAGTTCTTC
cdr3_aa: CASRSGTSGSQSYNEQFF

clone_size: NA
j_call: TRBJ2-5
d_call: NA
v_call: TRBV19
cdr3_nt: TGTGCCAGTAGTGGAAGCGCACAAGAGACCCAGTACTTC
cdr3_aa: CASSGSAQETQYF

clone_size: once
j_call: TRBJ2-1
d_call: NA
v_call: TRBV9
cdr3_nt: TGTGCCAGCAGCGTGGGGGACTACAATGAGCAGTTCTTC
cdr3_aa: CASSVGDYNEQFF

clone_size: NA
j_call: TRBJ1-2
d_call: NA
v_call: TRBV27
cdr3_nt: TGTGCCAGCAGTTTAGGCGGGTCCTATGGCTACACCTTC
cdr3_aa: CASSLGGSYGYTF

clone_size: NA
j_call: TRBJ2-7
d_call: NA
v_call: TRBV11-1
cdr3_nt: TGTGCCAGCAGCCTCAACTTCGAGCAGTACTTC
cdr3_aa: CASSLNFEQYF

clone_size: NA
j_call: TRBJ2-3
d_call: TRBD2
v_call: TRBV7-2
cdr3_nt: TGTGCCGCGGGACTAGCGGAGAGCACAGATACGCAGTATTTT
cdr3_aa: CAAGLAESTDTQYF

clone_size: few
j_call: TRBJ2-1
d_call: NA
v_call: TRBV4-2
cdr3_nt: TGTGCCAGCAGCCAAGAAACCGGGGGCTCCTACAATGAGCAGTTCTTC
cdr3_aa: CASSQETGGSYNEQFF

clone_size: NA
j_call: TRBJ1-2
d_call: NA
v_call: TRBV9
cdr3_nt: TGTGCCAGCAGCGTAGTCCCCTCCAAGACAGGAAGCGATGGCTACACCTTC
cdr3_aa: CASSVVPSKTGSDGYTF

clone_size: NA
j_call: TRBJ2-1
d_call: NA
v_call: TRBV7-9
cdr3_nt: TGTGCCAGCAGCGCGGTGGGGGCCTCCTACAATGAGCAGTTCTTC
cdr3_aa: CASSAVGASYNEQFF

clone_size: NA
j_call: TRBJ1-2
d_call: TRBD1
v_call: TRBV27
cdr3_nt: TGTGCCAGCAGTTTATCGTCAGGGACAGATTATGGCTACACCTTC
cdr3_aa: CASSLSSGTDYGYTF

clone_size: once
j_call: TRBJ1-5
d_call: NA
v_call: TRBV29-1
cdr3_nt: TGCAGCGTGGGGGGGGGAGCGGACAGAAAGTCCTATGGCAATCAGCCCCAGCATTTT
cdr3_aa: CSVGGGADRKSYGNQPQHF

clone_size: NA
j_call: TRBJ2-2
d_call: TRBD2
v_call: TRBV19
cdr3_nt: TGTGCCAGTAGTCCCAGCGGGACCACCGGGGAGCTGTTTTTT
cdr3_aa: CASSPSGTTGELFF

clone_size: NA
j_call: TRBJ1-5
d_call: NA
v_call: TRBV19
cdr3_nt: TGTGCCAGTAGTCCGACGGATTCGGGGAATCAGCCCCAGCATTTT
cdr3_aa: CASSPTDSGNQPQHF

clone_size: NA
j_call: TRBJ2-1
d_call: TRBD2
v_call: TRBV4-3
cdr3_nt: TGCGCCAGCAGCCAGGGTACGGGACTAGCGGGTCATGAGCAGTTCTTC
cdr3_aa: CASSQGTGLAGHEQFF

clone_size: NA
j_call: TRBJ2-1
d_call: NA
v_call: TRBV9
cdr3_nt: TGTGCCAGCAGCGTAGCAGGGGCCTACAATGAGCAGTTCTTC
cdr3_aa: CASSVAGAYNEQFF

clone_size: NA
j_call: TRBJ1-5
d_call: NA
v_call: TRBV5-5
cdr3_nt: TGTGCCAGCAGCTTGGAGCCCAGAACTTATAGCAATCAGCCCCAGCATTTT
cdr3_aa: CASSLEPRTYSNQPQHF

clone_size: NA
j_call: TRBJ2-1
d_call: NA
v_call: TRBV25-1
cdr3_nt: TGTGCCAGCAGTGAAGCCAGCGGGACATACAATGAGCAGTTCTTC
cdr3_aa: CASSEASGTYNEQFF

clone_size: NA
j_call: TRBJ2-7
d_call: TRBD2
v_call: TRBV5-1
cdr3_nt: TGCGCCAGCAGCGTTGGACTAGCGGGAGTTGAGCAGTACTTC
cdr3_aa: CASSVGLAGVEQYF

clone_size: NA
j_call: TRBJ2-1
d_call: NA
v_call: TRBV7-3
cdr3_nt: TGTGCCAACAGGAGGTCCTACAATGAGCAGTTCTTC
cdr3_aa: CANRRSYNEQFF

clone_size: few
j_call: TRBJ2-7
d_call: NA
v_call: TRBV7-9
cdr3_nt: TGTGCCAGCAGCTTAGAGAAATTTTACGAGCAGTACTTC
cdr3_aa: CASSLEKFYEQYF

clone_size: NA
j_call: TRBJ2-7
d_call: TRBD1
v_call: TRBV30
cdr3_nt: TGTGCCCAGGGACAGGGACGCTACGAGCAGTACTTC
cdr3_aa: CAQGQGRYEQYF

clone_size: NA
j_call: TRBJ1-5
d_call: NA
v_call: TRBV27
cdr3_nt: TGTGCCAGCAGTTCCCTCCTGACAGGATTCAATCAGCCCCAGCATTTT
cdr3_aa: CASSSLLTGFNQPQHF

clone_size: NA
j_call: TRBJ2-7
d_call: NA
v_call: TRBV21-1
cdr3_nt: TGTGCCAGCAGCCGCGTTGGGTACGAGCAGTACTTC
cdr3_aa: CASSRVGYEQYF

clone_size: NA
j_call: TRBJ2-7
d_call: TRBD2
v_call: TRBV28
cdr3_nt: TGTGCCAGCAGTTTGAGCGGGAGCCCCTACTACGAGCAGTACTTC
cdr3_aa: CASSLSGSPYYEQYF